A selection of T cell receptor beta chains follows, all from one sample in a study of shared clonotypes between healthy human individuals. Profiled with immunoSEQ multiplex PCR; TCRdb holds only in-frame clones, not every one. The table shows hundreds of thousands of clones, with approximately 96% occurring only once. The sample was naive CD8+ T cells sorted from blood. These receptors came from a woman in her 30s in good health. CDR3s include the opening cysteine and the closing phenylalanine or tryptophan. The D gene is left open where the match is weak. Some rows mark clone size as missing; the rest say once, few, many or name a class of expanded clone.

D gene: NA; clone size: NA; J gene: TRBJ2-7; CDR3 length: 12; V gene: TRBV11-2; CDR3 protein: CASSFDGYEQYF; CDR3 DNA: TGTGCCAGCAGCTTTGACGGCTACGAGCAGTACTTC
D gene: TRBD1; clone size: NA; J gene: TRBJ1-5; CDR3 length: 15; V gene: TRBV28; CDR3 protein: CASRRTGQSNQPQHF; CDR3 DNA: TGTGCCAGCAGAAGAACGGGACAGAGCAATCAGCCCCAGCATTTT
D gene: TRBD1; clone size: once; J gene: TRBJ1-4; CDR3 length: 16; V gene: TRBV5-1; CDR3 protein: CASSLDRGSVGEKLFF; CDR3 DNA: TGCGCCAGCAGCTTGGACAGGGGGTCTGTTGGTGAAAAACTGTTTTTT
D gene: NA; clone size: once; J gene: TRBJ1-1; CDR3 length: 13; V gene: TRBV19; CDR3 protein: CASGDYEDTEAFF; CDR3 DNA: TGTGCCAGTGGCGATTATGAGGACACTGAAGCTTTCTTT
D gene: NA; clone size: NA; J gene: TRBJ2-2; CDR3 length: 13; V gene: TRBV27; CDR3 protein: CASSLVFTGELFF; CDR3 DNA: TGTGCCAGCAGTTTGGTGTTCACCGGGGAGCTGTTTTTT
D gene: NA; clone size: NA; J gene: TRBJ2-7; CDR3 length: 16; V gene: TRBV6-1; CDR3 protein: CASSDWTTLHPYEQYF; CDR3 DNA: TGTGCCAGCAGTGACTGGACTACTCTACATCCCTACGAGCAGTACTTC
D gene: NA; clone size: NA; J gene: TRBJ2-7; CDR3 length: 14; V gene: TRBV27; CDR3 protein: CASSTGTETYEQYF; CDR3 DNA: TGTGCCAGCAGTACCGGGACCGAGACCTACGAGCAGTACTTC
D gene: TRBD2; clone size: NA; J gene: TRBJ2-1; CDR3 length: 16; V gene: TRBV7-8; CDR3 protein: CASSLPVGLAYNEQFF; CDR3 DNA: TGTGCCAGCAGCTTACCCGTGGGACTAGCGTACAATGAGCAGTTCTTC
D gene: NA; clone size: NA; J gene: TRBJ2-1; CDR3 length: 16; V gene: TRBV11-2; CDR3 protein: CASSPGWDLSYNEQFF; CDR3 DNA: TGTGCCAGCAGCCCAGGTTGGGACCTCTCCTACAATGAGCAGTTCTTC
D gene: NA; clone size: once; J gene: TRBJ2-2; CDR3 length: 15; V gene: TRBV11-3; CDR3 protein: CASSLGDSYTGELFF; CDR3 DNA: TGTGCCAGCAGCTTAGGAGACAGTTACACCGGGGAGCTGTTTTTT
D gene: NA; clone size: NA; J gene: TRBJ1-2; CDR3 length: 16; V gene: TRBV5-6; CDR3 protein: CASRPRVRGIKYGYTF; CDR3 DNA: TGTGCCAGCAGACCCAGGGTTAGGGGCATTAAATATGGCTACACCTTC
D gene: NA; clone size: NA; J gene: TRBJ1-2; CDR3 length: 15; V gene: TRBV7-9; CDR3 protein: CASTHLDSPNYGYTF; CDR3 DNA: TGTGCCAGCACCCACTTGGACAGTCCGAACTATGGCTACACCTTC
D gene: NA; clone size: NA; J gene: TRBJ2-1; CDR3 length: 14; V gene: TRBV9; CDR3 protein: CASSVDGGLNEQFF; CDR3 DNA: TGTGCCAGCAGCGTAGATGGGGGGTTGAATGAGCAGTTCTTC
D gene: TRBD1; clone size: NA; J gene: TRBJ1-2; CDR3 length: 14; V gene: TRBV7-9; CDR3 protein: CASSVGQGFIGYTF; CDR3 DNA: TGTGCCAGCAGCGTGGGACAGGGCTTCATTGGCTACACCTTC
D gene: TRBD2; clone size: NA; J gene: TRBJ2-7; CDR3 length: 16; V gene: TRBV10-2; CDR3 protein: CASGLRLAGLGYEQYF; CDR3 DNA: TGCGCCAGCGGCCTTAGACTAGCGGGCTTGGGTTACGAGCAGTACTTC
D gene: NA; clone size: NA; J gene: TRBJ2-3; CDR3 length: 14; V gene: TRBV10-1; CDR3 protein: CASSDRFDTDTQYF; CDR3 DNA: TGCGCCAGCAGCGACAGATTCGACACAGATACGCAGTATTTT
D gene: TRBD2; clone size: once; J gene: TRBJ2-7; CDR3 length: 15; V gene: TRBV27; CDR3 protein: CASSSGTSGRYEQYF; CDR3 DNA: TGTGCCAGCAGTTCAGGGACTAGCGGGCGGTACGAGCAGTACTTC
D gene: TRBD1; clone size: NA; J gene: TRBJ2-3; CDR3 length: 15; V gene: TRBV28; CDR3 protein: CASRAQGKRTDTQYF; CDR3 DNA: TGTGCCAGCAGAGCACAGGGGAAGAGGACAGATACGCAGTATTTT
D gene: NA; clone size: NA; J gene: TRBJ2-7; CDR3 length: 13; V gene: TRBV7-9; CDR3 protein: CASSLGASYEQYF; CDR3 DNA: TGTGCCAGCAGCTTGGGGGCATCCTACGAGCAGTACTTC
D gene: NA; clone size: NA; J gene: TRBJ2-7; CDR3 length: 13; V gene: TRBV10-2; CDR3 protein: CASRGLGLEEQYF; CDR3 DNA: TGCGCCAGCAGGGGCCTTGGGCTAGAAGAGCAGTACTTC
D gene: NA; clone size: NA; J gene: TRBJ2-7; CDR3 length: 14; V gene: TRBV27; CDR3 protein: CASSLRGTSYEQYF; CDR3 DNA: TGTGCCAGCAGTTTACGGGGGACGTCCTACGAGCAGTACTTC
D gene: NA; clone size: NA; J gene: TRBJ1-2; CDR3 length: 13; V gene: TRBV28; CDR3 protein: CASSEVGGYGYTF; CDR3 DNA: TGTGCCAGCAGTGAAGTAGGGGGCTATGGCTACACCTTC
D gene: TRBD1; clone size: NA; J gene: TRBJ1-1; CDR3 length: 17; V gene: TRBV15; CDR3 protein: CATSRDPRGQLYWEAFF; CDR3 DNA: TGTGCCACCAGCAGAGATCCAAGGGGACAGTTGTACTGGGAAGCTTTCTTT
D gene: NA; clone size: NA; J gene: TRBJ1-1; CDR3 length: 12; V gene: TRBV13; CDR3 protein: CASAEMNTEAFF; CDR3 DNA: TGTGCCAGCGCTGAAATGAACACTGAAGCTTTCTTT
D gene: NA; clone size: NA; J gene: TRBJ2-1; CDR3 length: 16; V gene: TRBV21-1; CDR3 protein: CASSKETRDVYNEQFF; CDR3 DNA: TGTGCCAGCAGCAAGGAAACTAGGGACGTGTACAATGAGCAGTTCTTC
D gene: NA; clone size: NA; J gene: TRBJ1-5; CDR3 length: 14; V gene: TRBV5-8; CDR3 protein: CASSSLESNQPQHF; CDR3 DNA: TGTGCCAGCAGCTCCCTTGAGAGCAATCAGCCCCAGCATTTT
D gene: NA; clone size: NA; J gene: TRBJ2-3; CDR3 length: 17; V gene: TRBV5-6; CDR3 protein: CASSYLGDSLGTDTQYF; CDR3 DNA: TGTGCCAGCAGCTATCTGGGGGACTCGCTAGGGACAGATACGCAGTATTTT
D gene: TRBD2; clone size: once; J gene: TRBJ2-1; CDR3 length: 14; V gene: TRBV19; CDR3 protein: CASSGTSAYNEQFF; CDR3 DNA: TGTGCCAGCTCCGGGACTAGCGCCTACAATGAGCAGTTCTTC
D gene: NA; clone size: NA; J gene: TRBJ2-7; CDR3 length: 14; V gene: TRBV30; CDR3 protein: CAWSVQDPFDEQYF; CDR3 DNA: TGTGCCTGGAGTGTACAAGACCCATTTGACGAGCAGTACTTC
D gene: NA; clone size: NA; J gene: TRBJ2-7; CDR3 length: 12; V gene: TRBV28; CDR3 protein: CASSRPFYEQYF; CDR3 DNA: TGTGCCAGCAGTCGACCTTTCTACGAGCAGTACTTC
D gene: NA; clone size: once; J gene: TRBJ2-3; CDR3 length: 16; V gene: TRBV6-6; CDR3 protein: CASSYSSIAVTDTQYF; CDR3 DNA: TGTGCCAGCAGTTACTCGAGTATAGCGGTCACGGATACGCAGTATTTT
D gene: NA; clone size: NA; J gene: TRBJ2-7; CDR3 length: 12; V gene: TRBV4-2; CDR3 protein: CASSPGGYEQYF; CDR3 DNA: TGTGCCAGCAGCCCTGGGGGCTACGAGCAGTACTTC
D gene: TRBD2; clone size: NA; J gene: TRBJ2-3; CDR3 length: 13; V gene: TRBV6-5; CDR3 protein: CASSYSSGSTQYF; CDR3 DNA: TGTGCCAGCAGTTACTCGAGCGGGAGTACGCAGTATTTT
D gene: TRBD2; clone size: NA; J gene: TRBJ2-3; CDR3 length: 14; V gene: TRBV7-8; CDR3 protein: CASRITSGTDTQYF; CDR3 DNA: TGTGCCAGCAGAATCACTAGCGGGACAGATACGCAGTATTTT
D gene: TRBD1; clone size: NA; J gene: TRBJ2-7; CDR3 length: 15; V gene: TRBV27; CDR3 protein: CASSHSLTGVNEQYF; CDR3 DNA: TGTGCCAGCAGCCACTCCCTTACAGGGGTTAACGAGCAGTACTTC
D gene: TRBD2; clone size: NA; J gene: TRBJ2-4; CDR3 length: 15; V gene: TRBV5-1; CDR3 protein: CASSPGPGGLIIQYF; CDR3 DNA: TGCGCCAGCAGCCCTGGTCCGGGAGGGCTGATCATTCAGTACTTC
D gene: TRBD2; clone size: NA; J gene: TRBJ2-7; CDR3 length: 16; V gene: TRBV10-3; CDR3 protein: CAISELGASGIYEQYF; CDR3 DNA: TGTGCCATCAGTGAGCTGGGGGCTAGCGGGATCTACGAGCAGTACTTC
D gene: TRBD1; clone size: few; J gene: TRBJ1-4; CDR3 length: 14; V gene: TRBV9; CDR3 protein: CASSTQGAGEKLFF; CDR3 DNA: TGTGCCAGCAGCACACAGGGGGCAGGGGAAAAACTGTTTTTT
D gene: TRBD2; clone size: once; J gene: TRBJ2-1; CDR3 length: 17; V gene: TRBV9; CDR3 protein: CASSTPHPGLADNEQFF; CDR3 DNA: TGTGCCAGCAGCACCCCACATCCGGGACTAGCGGACAATGAGCAGTTCTTC
D gene: NA; clone size: NA; J gene: TRBJ1-1; CDR3 length: 14; V gene: TRBV10-2; CDR3 protein: CASSESFSNTEAFF; CDR3 DNA: TGCGCCAGCAGTGAGAGTTTTTCGAACACTGAAGCTTTCTTT
D gene: NA; clone size: once; J gene: TRBJ2-1; CDR3 length: 15; V gene: TRBV28; CDR3 protein: CASSPLAPTYNEQFF; CDR3 DNA: TGTGCCAGCAGCCCCCTAGCTCCCACATACAATGAGCAGTTCTTC
D gene: NA; clone size: NA; J gene: TRBJ1-3; CDR3 length: 17; V gene: TRBV14; CDR3 protein: CASSPMGAGSSGNTIYF; CDR3 DNA: TGTGCCAGCAGCCCTATGGGAGCAGGGAGCTCTGGAAACACCATATATTTT
D gene: NA; clone size: NA; J gene: TRBJ1-1; CDR3 length: 14; V gene: TRBV28; CDR3 protein: CASRYSPGGTEAFF; CDR3 DNA: TGTGCCAGCAGGTACTCACCGGGAGGCACTGAAGCTTTCTTT